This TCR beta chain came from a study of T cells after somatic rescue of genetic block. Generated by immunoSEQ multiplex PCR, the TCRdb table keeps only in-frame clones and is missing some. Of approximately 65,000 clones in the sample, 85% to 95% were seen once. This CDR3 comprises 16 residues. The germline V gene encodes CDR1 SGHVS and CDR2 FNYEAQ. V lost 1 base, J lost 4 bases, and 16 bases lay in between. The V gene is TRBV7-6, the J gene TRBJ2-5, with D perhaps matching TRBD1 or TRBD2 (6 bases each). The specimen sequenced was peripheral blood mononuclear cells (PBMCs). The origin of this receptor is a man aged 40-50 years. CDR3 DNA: TGTGCCAGCAGCTTAGGTTTCCCGGGGGCGCGAGAGACCCAGTACTTC. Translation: CASSLGFPGARETQYF.